Below, 29 T cell receptor beta chains from the same sample are listed, as sequenced in a study of OX40 agonist ivuxolimab in advanced cancers. The repertoire was sequenced with immunoSEQ multiplex PCR; TCRdb's copy has only in-frame clones and lacks some. The sample holds under 95,000 clones, 85% seen once. This material consisted of CD4+ or CD8+ T cells sorted from blood, taken in a trial of the OX40 agonist ivuxolimab. The source is an adult with an advanced solid tumor such as melanoma, head and neck, liver or kidney cancer.

This chain links TRBV7-2 with TRBJ2-2, with 11 bases matching TRBD2. Germline loops: CDR1 SGHTA, CDR2 FQGNSA. The ends lost 5 bases at V and 4 bases at J; junction bases unmatched: 12. The CDR3 has 18 residues. The CDR3 loop is CASSVGVLAGDVTGELFF. The CDR3 region has the DNA TGTGCCAGCAGCGTAGGGGTACTAGCGGGAGATGTCACCGGGGAGCTGTTTTTT.

V is TRBV11-2 and J is TRBJ1-2; D gene ambiguous. CDR3 size: 12 residues. The V end was cut by 1 base, the J end by 7 bases, with 7 bases between. Looked up from germline, CDR1 is SGHAT and CDR2 is FQNNGV. The CDR3 DNA follows: TGTGCCAGCAGCTTAGGAAGCGGTGGCTACACCTTC. It codes for CASSLGSGGYTF.

The chain is built from TRBV5-4 and TRBJ2-3; 7 bases agree with TRBD2. The CDR3 loop spans 16 amino acids. The ends lost 3 bases at V and 2 bases at J; junction bases unmatched: 9. The germline CDR1 and CDR2 sequences are SGHNT and YYREEE (reference sequence). The CDR3 loop is CASSSNLAEYTDTQYF. The DNA for the CDR3 is TGTGCCAGCAGCTCCAATCTAGCGGAGTACACAGATACGCAGTATTTT. The full variable domain, with the rest looked up from reference TRBV5-4 and TRBJ2-3, is ETGVTQSPTHLIKTRGQQVTLRCSSQSGHNTVSWYQQALGQGPQFIFQYYREEENGRGNFPPRFSGLQFPNYSSELNVNALELDDSALYLCASSSNLAEYTDTQYFGPGTRLTVL.

The V and J genes are TRBV4-2 and TRBJ2-5; no reliable D call. Judging by the DNA end, TRBJ2-7 fits better; the J call may be wrong. Germline CDR1 is LGHNA and CDR2 is YNFKEQ. The CDR3 spans 15 residues. The CDR3 protein is CASSQDDTPTYEQYF. In DNA form, the CDR3 reads TGTGCCAGCAGCCAAGATGACACGCCCACCTACGAGCAGTACTTC.

This clone was seen a few times. The gene calls are TRBV27 and TRBJ2-7; D not resolved. The CDR3 consists of 11 residues. The V end was cut by 3 bases, the J end by 5 bases, with 5 bases between. Germline CDR1 reads MNHEY; CDR2 reads SMNVEV (reference sequence). CDR3 region: CASSFPHEQYF. CDR3 coding DNA: TGTGCCAGCAGTTTTCCCCACGAGCAGTACTTC.

The J gene is TRBJ1-1, the V gene TRBV21-1; the DNA was not used to check the table's D call, TRBD1. TRBV21-1 is shown as a pseudogene. The CDR3 runs 19 residues. CDR3: CASSLDHRTGEKMNTEAFF. In nucleotides, the CDR3 is TGTGCCAGCAGCCTCGATCATCGGACAGGGGAGAAGATGAACACTGAAGCTTTCTTT.

The chain joins TRBV18 to TRBJ2-2; D may be TRBD2 (5 bases). Germline V lookup: CDR1 KGHSH, CDR2 LQKENI. V was pared by 1 base and J by 0 bases, with 9 bases between. The CDR3 is 16 amino acids. CDR3 in DNA: TGTGCCAGCTCACCACGGGCGGACTCGAACACCGGGGAGCTGTTTTTT. This codes for CASSPRADSNTGELFF.

The V and J genes are TRBV7-9 and TRBJ2-3; 10 nucleotides agree with TRBD2. V shed 6 bases and J 3 bases; nucleotides not matched to a gene: 9. The CDR3 consists of 16 residues. Germline V gives CDR1 SEHNR, CDR2 FQNEAQ (reference sequence). CDR3 DNA sequence: TGTGCCAGCAGGAAATACCCTAGCGGGAGAACAGATACGCAGTATTTT. Translated, it gives CASRKYPSGRTDTQYF.

The rearrangement joins TRBV5-1 to TRBJ2-7; 9 bases map to TRBD2. V gave up 4 bases and J gave up 2 bases; unmatched junction bases: 10. This CDR3 has 16 amino acids. CDR1 and CDR2 from the germline V gene are SGHRS and YFSETQ. CDR3 amino acids: CASSPYASGNAYEQYF. The CDR3 DNA sequence: TGCGCCAGCAGCCCATACGCTAGCGGGAATGCCTACGAGCAGTACTTC. Complete variable domain (other parts from reference TRBV5-1 and TRBJ2-7): KAGVTQTPRYLIKTRGQQVTLSCSPISGHRSVSWYQQTPGQGLQFLFEYFSETQRNKGNFPGRFSGRQFSNSRSEMNVSTLELGDSALYLCASSPYASGNAYEQYFGPGTRLTVT.

This sequence joins TRBV28 and TRBJ2-5; tentative D call: TRBD2 (5 bases). CDR3 length: 15 residues. In germline, CDR1 is MDHEN, CDR2 SYDVKM. Trimming removed 4 bases from V and 2 bases from J, with 14 bases in between. CDR3 coding DNA: TGTGCCAGCAGTTCCCGGACTCGATCGCAAGAGACCCAGTACTTC. It specifies CASSSRTRSQETQYF.

The V gene is TRBV6-1, the J gene TRBJ2-7; D might be TRBD2 (7 bases). V was trimmed by 1 base and J by 2 bases, leaving 12 bases between them. The germline V gene encodes CDR1 MNHNS and CDR2 SASEGT. The CDR3 contains 15 residues. CDR3 amino acids: CASSEDGGRAYEQYF. The DNA for the CDR3 is TGTGCCAGCAGTGAAGACGGGGGGCGAGCCTACGAGCAGTACTTC.

The V and J genes are TRBV6-6 and TRBJ2-1; no clear D gene. Germline V lookup: CDR1 MNHNY, CDR2 SVGAGI (reference sequence). This CDR3 contains 13 residues. Trimming cost V 2 bases and J 5 bases, with 7 bases left between them. This CDR3 reads CASSYIANNEQFF. The CDR3 region has the DNA TGTGCCAGCAGTTACATAGCCAACAATGAGCAGTTCTTC.

The rearrangement links TRBV10-1 to TRBJ2-1; D perhaps matches TRBD1 (6 bases). V was pared by 2 bases and J by 5 bases, with 10 bases between. Germline values: CDR1 WNHNN, CDR2 SYGVQD (reference sequence). The CDR3 is 14 residues long. The CDR3 DNA follows: TGCGCCAGCAGTGAGCCCGGACAGCACAATGAGCAGTTCTTC. It specifies CASSEPGQHNEQFF.

The rearrangement uses TRBV10-1 and TRBJ2-5, with D possibly TRBD2 on 5 matching bases. With 0 bases removed from V and 4 bases from J, the gap between germline ends came to 6 bases. Germline V gene lookup returns CDR1 WNHNN and CDR2 SYGVQD (reference sequence). The CDR3 contains 13 residues. CDR3 sequence: CASSESGRETQYF. The CDR3 region has the DNA TGCGCCAGCAGTGAGTCAGGGAGAGAGACCCAGTACTTC.

This clone was seen only once. This chain connects TRBV6-4 to TRBJ2-6, with TRBD1 identical over 9 bases. V dropped 0 bases and J dropped 0; count of bases not matched to a gene: 6. The germline CDR1 and CDR2 sequences are MRHNA and SNTAGT. This CDR3 comprises 19 residues. The CDR3 protein is CASSDSGQGTLSGANVLTF. CDR3 coding DNA: TGTGCCAGCAGTGACTCCGGACAGGGGACCCTCTCTGGGGCCAACGTCCTGACTTTC.

This chain connects TRBV5-1 to TRBJ1-2; D gene ambiguous. The CDR3 covers 15 residues. The germline CDR1 and CDR2 sequences are SGHRS and YFSETQ. V lost 1 base, J lost 5 bases, and 15 bases lay in between. For the CDR3, the DNA is TGCGCCAGCAGCTTGATACCTAACTGGAGGTATGGCTACACCTTC. Its translation is CASSLIPNWRYGYTF.

This clone was observed a few times. The V call is TRBV6-5, the J call TRBJ2-7, with D perhaps matching TRBD2 (6 bases). V was pared by 4 bases and J by 3 bases, with 10 bases between. The V gene's germline CDR1 is MNHEY and CDR2 SVGAGI. The CDR3 runs to 13 residues. In nucleotides, the CDR3 is TGTGCCAGCAGTTTAGAGGAGGGCTACGAGCAGTACTTC. The encoded protein is CASSLEEGYEQYF.

This clone appeared a single time. The chain links TRBV6-5 to TRBJ2-7; 9 nucleotides match TRBD1. The CDR3 totals 15 residues. The junction had 6 bases not matched to a gene; V was cut back by 6 bases and J by 0 bases. The germline gives CDR1 MNHEY, CDR2 SVGAGI. The CDR3 protein is CASSTRDRVSYEQYF. Here the CDR3 DNA reads TGTGCCAGCAGCACCCGGGACAGGGTCTCCTACGAGCAGTACTTC.

A single count supports this clone. The CDR3 here is CSVGLAGETQYF. The CDR3 DNA is TGCAGCGTCGGACTAGCTGGGGAGACCCAGTACTTC. The V call is TRBV29-1, the J call TRBJ2-5, with 8 bases aligning to TRBD2. CDR3 length: 12 amino acids. With 6 bases clipped from V and 5 bases from J, the junction kept 5 bases outside the gene matches. Germline V CDR1 and CDR2: SQVTM, ANQGSEA.

The chain joins TRBV29-1 to TRBJ2-7; 12 bases match TRBD2. The CDR3 loop spans 14 amino acids. Trimming removed 1 base from V and 6 bases from J; junction bases left unmatched: 4. Germline V gene lookup returns CDR1 SQVTM and CDR2 ANQGSEA. Here the CDR3 reads CSVEVTSGRSEQYF. The CDR3 DNA follows: TGCAGCGTTGAAGTTACTAGCGGGAGGAGCGAGCAGTACTTC.

The chain uses TRBV27 and TRBJ2-1, with 8 positions matching TRBD2. The CDR3 is 17 amino acids. CDR1 and CDR2 (germline): MNHEY, SMNVEV (reference sequence). The V gene end was trimmed by 5 bases and the J gene end by 1 base; junction bases not matched to a gene: 10. The CDR3 DNA reads TGTGCCAGCAGTCCGAATCGACTAGCGCTTTCCTACAATGAGCAGTTCTTC. Translation gives CASSPNRLALSYNEQFF.

In this sample, this clone turned up once. This sequence joins TRBV4-1 and TRBJ2-7; no reliable D call. Per the germline V gene, CDR1 is MGHRA and CDR2 is YSYEKL. The length of the CDR3 is 13 residues. V lost 1 base to trimming and J lost 2 bases, with 6 bases between them. The chain's CDR3 is CASSQVPPYEQYF. The CDR3 DNA reads as TGCGCCAGCAGCCAAGTACCGCCCTACGAGCAGTACTTC.

The chain uses TRBV19 and TRBJ2-7, with a weak D call TRBD1 (6 bases). V shed 6 bases and J shed 0 bases, with 9 bases lying between them. CDR1 and CDR2 from the germline V gene are LNHDA and SQIVND (reference sequence). There are 13 residues in the CDR3. CDR3 sequence reads: CASSPGHSYEQYF. The CDR3 DNA is TGTGCCAGTAGCCCGGGACACTCCTACGAGCAGTACTTC. The full variable domain, rest sourced from reference TRBV19 and TRBJ2-7, is DGGITQSPKYLFRKEGQNVTLSCEQNLNHDAMYWYRQDPGQGLRLIYYSQIVNDFQKGDIAEGYSVSREKKESFPLTVTSAQKNPTAFYLCASSPGHSYEQYFGPGTRLTVT.

The CDR3 loop reads CASSLMSQGMQFF. The DNA for the CDR3 is TGTGCCAGCAGCTTGATGTCACAGGGGATGCAGTTCTTC. This rearrangement joins TRBV5-6 to TRBJ2-1; 7 bases match TRBD1. Trimming at V came to 1 base and at J to 12 bases, leaving 7 bases not matched to a gene. The CDR3 runs to 13 residues. Germline CDR1 reads SGHDT; CDR2 reads YYEEEE. The full variable domain, with the rest looked up from reference TRBV5-6 and TRBJ2-1, is DAGVTQSPTHLIKTRGQQVTLRCSPKSGHDTVSWYQQALGQGPQFIFQYYEEEERQRGNFPDRFSGHQFPNYSSELNVNALLLGDSALYLCASSLMSQGMQFFGPGTRLTVL.

This sequence joins TRBV19 and TRBJ1-2; D is ambiguous. This CDR3 is 15 amino acids long. V lost 6 bases and J 2 bases, leaving 16 bases between the germline ends. Per germline, CDR1 LNHDA and CDR2 SQIVND (reference sequence). The CDR3 spells CASSPQVGPNYGYTF. The CDR3 DNA sequence: TGTGCCAGTAGCCCTCAGGTTGGACCGAACTATGGCTACACCTTC. The full variable domain, its missing parts supplied by reference TRBV19 and TRBJ1-2, is DGGITQSPKYLFRKEGQNVTLSCEQNLNHDAMYWYRQDPGQGLRLIYYSQIVNDFQKGDIAEGYSVSREKKESFPLTVTSAQKNPTAFYLCASSPQVGPNYGYTFGSGTRLTVV.

The rearrangement joins TRBV28 to TRBJ2-7; 11 bases line up with TRBD2. Germline-derived CDR1 and CDR2 are MDHEN and SYDVKM. V was clipped by 6 bases and J by 7 bases; unmatched bases: 14. The CDR3 loop spans 16 amino acids. The CDR3 DNA reads as TGTGCCAGCAGCTTGCCCCTAGCGGGAGGCCCAGGTGAGCAGTACTTC. Residues: CASSLPLAGGPGEQYF.

The chain recombines TRBV7-2 with TRBJ2-1, with 12 bases fitting TRBD2. Germline values: CDR1 SGHTA, CDR2 FQGNSA. The V and J ends lost 5 bases and 8 bases, in that order; junction bases with no gene match: 7. The CDR3 sequence is 15 residues long. The DNA of the CDR3 is TGTGCCAGCAGCGCTAGCGGGAGGGGGGTCGATGAGCAGTTCTTC. It encodes CASSASGRGVDEQFF.

V is TRBV11-2 and J is TRBJ1-1; D call uncertain. The V gene lost 5 bases and the J gene lost 0 bases, with 7 bases spanning the gap. This CDR3 has 13 amino acids. Germline loops: CDR1 SGHAT, CDR2 FQNNGV. CDR3 sequence reads: CASSPQVNTEAFF. CDR3 DNA: TGTGCCAGCAGCCCTCAGGTGAACACTGAAGCTTTCTTT.

The V call is TRBV28, the J call TRBJ2-5; 7 nucleotides match TRBD2. The V and J ends lost 5 bases and 5 bases, in that order; junction bases with no gene match: 8. The CDR3 spans 14 residues. The germline V gene has CDR1 MDHEN and CDR2 SYDVKM. This chain's CDR3 is CASSPLSGGETQYF. The CDR3 DNA follows: TGTGCCAGCAGTCCCTTATCCGGGGGGGAGACCCAGTACTTC.